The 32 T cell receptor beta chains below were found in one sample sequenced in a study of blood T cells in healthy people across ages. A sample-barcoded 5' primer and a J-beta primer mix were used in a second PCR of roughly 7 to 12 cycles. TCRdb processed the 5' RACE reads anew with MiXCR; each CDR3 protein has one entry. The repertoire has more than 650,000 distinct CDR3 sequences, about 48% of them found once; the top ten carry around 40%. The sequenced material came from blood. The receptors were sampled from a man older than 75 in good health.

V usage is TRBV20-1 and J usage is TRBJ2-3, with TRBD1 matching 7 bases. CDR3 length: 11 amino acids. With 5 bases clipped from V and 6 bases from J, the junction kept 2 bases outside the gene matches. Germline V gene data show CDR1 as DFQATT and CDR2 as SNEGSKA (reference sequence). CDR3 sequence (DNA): TGCAGTGCTCAACAGGGGGATACGCAGTATTTT. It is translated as CSAQQGDTQYF.

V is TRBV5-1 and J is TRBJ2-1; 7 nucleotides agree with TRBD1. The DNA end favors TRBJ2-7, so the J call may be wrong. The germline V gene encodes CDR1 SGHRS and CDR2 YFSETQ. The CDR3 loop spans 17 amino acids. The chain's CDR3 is CASSLAPARGMFNEQYF. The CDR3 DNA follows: TGCGCCAGCAGCTTGGCCCCGGCCAGGGGGATGTTCAATGAGCAGTACTTC.

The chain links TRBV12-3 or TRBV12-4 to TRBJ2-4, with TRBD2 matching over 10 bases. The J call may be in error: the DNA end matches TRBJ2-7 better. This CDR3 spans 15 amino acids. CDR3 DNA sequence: TGTGCCAGCGGTAACGGACTAGCGGAATTCTACGAGCAGTACTTC. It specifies CASGNGLAEFYEQYF.

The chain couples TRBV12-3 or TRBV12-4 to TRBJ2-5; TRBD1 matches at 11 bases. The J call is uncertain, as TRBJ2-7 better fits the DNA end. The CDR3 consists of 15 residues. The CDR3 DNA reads TGTGCCAGCAGGCCCCGGACAGGGGGCGCCTCCGAGCAGTACTTC. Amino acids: CASRPRTGGASEQYF.

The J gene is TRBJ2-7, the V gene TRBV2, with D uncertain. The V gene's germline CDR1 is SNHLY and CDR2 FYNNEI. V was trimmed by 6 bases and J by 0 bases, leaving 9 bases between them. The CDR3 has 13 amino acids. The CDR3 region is CASREPSSYEQYF. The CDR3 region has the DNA TGTGCCAGCAGGGAGCCAAGCTCCTACGAGCAGTACTTC.

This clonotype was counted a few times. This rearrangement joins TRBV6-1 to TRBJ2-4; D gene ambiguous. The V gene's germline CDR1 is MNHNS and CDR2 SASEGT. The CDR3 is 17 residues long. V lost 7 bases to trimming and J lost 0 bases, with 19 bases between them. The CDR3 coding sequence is TGTGCCAGCATCCATACGAAGACGATACTAGCCAAAAACATTCAGTACTTC. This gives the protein CASIHTKTILAKNIQYF.

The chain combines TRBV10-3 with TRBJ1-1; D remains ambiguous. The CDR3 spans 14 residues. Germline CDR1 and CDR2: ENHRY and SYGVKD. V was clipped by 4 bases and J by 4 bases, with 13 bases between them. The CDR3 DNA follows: TGTGCCATCAGTGCGACGAAGGGAGGCACTGAAGCTTTCTTT. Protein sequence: CAISATKGGTEAFF.

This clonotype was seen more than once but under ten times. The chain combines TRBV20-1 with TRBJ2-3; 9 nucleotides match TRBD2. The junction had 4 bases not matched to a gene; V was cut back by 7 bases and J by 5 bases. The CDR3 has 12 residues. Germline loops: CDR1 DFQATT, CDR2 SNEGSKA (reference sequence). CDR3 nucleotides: TGCAGTGGGCGGGAGGGGATAGATACGCAGTATTTT. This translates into CSGREGIDTQYF.

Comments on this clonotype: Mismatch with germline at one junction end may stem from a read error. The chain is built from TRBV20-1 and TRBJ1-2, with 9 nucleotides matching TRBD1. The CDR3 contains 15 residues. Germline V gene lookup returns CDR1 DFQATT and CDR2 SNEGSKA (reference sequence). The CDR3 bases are TGCAGTGCTAGAGAGTCCGGGACAGGGAACTATGACTACACCTTC. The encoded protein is CSARESGTGNYDYTF.

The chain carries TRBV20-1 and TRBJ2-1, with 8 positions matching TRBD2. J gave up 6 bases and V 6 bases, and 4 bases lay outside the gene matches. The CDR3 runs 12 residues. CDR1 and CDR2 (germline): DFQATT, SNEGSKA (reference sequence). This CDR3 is CSAGRAVNEQFF. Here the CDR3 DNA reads TGCAGTGCCGGGAGGGCCGTCAATGAGCAGTTCTTC.

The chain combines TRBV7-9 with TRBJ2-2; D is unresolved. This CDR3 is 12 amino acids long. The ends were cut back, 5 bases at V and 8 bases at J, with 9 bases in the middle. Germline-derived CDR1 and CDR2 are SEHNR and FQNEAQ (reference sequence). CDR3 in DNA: TGTGCCAGCAGCAGCGACCGAGGGGAGCTGTTTTTT. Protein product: CASSSDRGELFF.

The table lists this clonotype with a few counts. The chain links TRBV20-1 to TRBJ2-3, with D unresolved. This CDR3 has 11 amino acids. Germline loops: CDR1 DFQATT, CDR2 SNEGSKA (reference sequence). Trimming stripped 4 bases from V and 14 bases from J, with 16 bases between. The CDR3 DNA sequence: TGCAGTGCTAAAGGGTCGAGATACGCGTATTTT. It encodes CSAKGSRYAYF.

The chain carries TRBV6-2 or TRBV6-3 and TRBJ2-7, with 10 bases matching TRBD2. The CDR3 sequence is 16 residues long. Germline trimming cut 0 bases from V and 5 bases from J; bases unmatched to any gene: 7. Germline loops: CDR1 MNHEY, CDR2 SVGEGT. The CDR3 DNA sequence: TGTGCCAGCAGTTACTCGTCTAGCGGGAGAGCCCACGAGCAGTACTTC. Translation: CASSYSSSGRAHEQYF.

The CDR3: CASQEEEGTDTQYF. The DNA of the CDR3 is TGTGCCAGCCAGGAAGAGGAGGGCACAGATACGCAGTATTTT. This sequence joins TRBV2 and TRBJ2-3; TRBD2 might be the D (5 bases). The ends were cut back, 8 bases at V and 1 base at J, with 13 bases in the middle. CDR1 SNHLY and CDR2 FYNNEI come from the germline V gene. CDR3 length: 14 residues. Filled out from reference TRBV2 and TRBJ2-3, the complete variable domain reads EPEVTQTPSHQVTQMGQEVILRCVPISNHLYFYWYRQILGQKVEFLVSFYNNEISEKSEIFDDQFSVERPDGSNFTLKIRSTKLEDSAMYFCASQEEEGTDTQYFGPGTRLTVL.

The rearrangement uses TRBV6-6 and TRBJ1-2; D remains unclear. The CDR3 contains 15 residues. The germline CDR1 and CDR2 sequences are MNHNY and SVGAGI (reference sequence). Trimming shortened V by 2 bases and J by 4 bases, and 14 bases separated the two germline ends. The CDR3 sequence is CASSYTPEPLYGYTF. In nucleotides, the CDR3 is TGTGCCAGCAGTTACACCCCAGAACCTCTCTATGGCTACACCTTC.

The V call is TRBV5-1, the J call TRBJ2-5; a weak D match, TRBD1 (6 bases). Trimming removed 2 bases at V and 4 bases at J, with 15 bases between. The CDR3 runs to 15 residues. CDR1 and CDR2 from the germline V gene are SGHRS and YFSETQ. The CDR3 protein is CASSLSRGGRETQYF. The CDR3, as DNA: TGCGCCAGCAGCTTAAGCAGGGGTGGTAGAGAGACCCAGTACTTC. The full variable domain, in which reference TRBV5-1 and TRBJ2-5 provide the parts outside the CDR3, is KAGVTQTPRYLIKTRGQQVTLSCSPISGHRSVSWYQQTPGQGLQFLFEYFSETQRNKGNFPGRFSGRQFSNSRSEMNVSTLELGDSALYLCASSLSRGGRETQYFGPGTRLLVL.

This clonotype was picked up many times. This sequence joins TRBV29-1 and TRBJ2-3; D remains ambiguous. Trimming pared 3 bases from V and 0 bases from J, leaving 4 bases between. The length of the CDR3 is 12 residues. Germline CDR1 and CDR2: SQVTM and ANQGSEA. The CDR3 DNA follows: TGCAGCGTTGACCTTAGCACAGATACGCAGTATTTT. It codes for CSVDLSTDTQYF.

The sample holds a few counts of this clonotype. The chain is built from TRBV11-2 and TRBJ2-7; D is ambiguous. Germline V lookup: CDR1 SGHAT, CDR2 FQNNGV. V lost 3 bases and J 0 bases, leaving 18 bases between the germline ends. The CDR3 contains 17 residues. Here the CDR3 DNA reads TGTGCCAGCAGCTTCCCTCGGGCTGGGCCGAGCTCCTACGAGCAGTACTTC. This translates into CASSFPRAGPSSYEQYF.

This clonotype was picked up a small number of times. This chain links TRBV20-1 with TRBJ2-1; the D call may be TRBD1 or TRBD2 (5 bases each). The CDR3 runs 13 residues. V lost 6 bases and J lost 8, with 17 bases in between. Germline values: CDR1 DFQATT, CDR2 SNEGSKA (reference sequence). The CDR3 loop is CSAIRDPGDEQFF. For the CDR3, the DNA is TGCAGTGCAATCAGGGACCCCGGGGATGAGCAGTTCTTC.

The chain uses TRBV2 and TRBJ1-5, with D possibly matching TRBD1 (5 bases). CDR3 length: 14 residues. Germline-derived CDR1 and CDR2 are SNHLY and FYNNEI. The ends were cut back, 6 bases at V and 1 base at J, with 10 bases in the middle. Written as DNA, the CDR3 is TGTGCCAGCAGAAGCCGGGACAGCAATCAGCCCCAGCATTTT. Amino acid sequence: CASRSRDSNQPQHF.

The DNA of the CDR3 is TGCAGCGTTGGAGGACAGCAAGAGACCCAGTACTTC. Its translation is CSVGGQQETQYF. The chain recombines TRBV29-1 with TRBJ2-5; possibly TRBD1 for D (6 bases). The germline CDR1 and CDR2 sequences are SQVTM and ANQGSEA. Trimming removed 4 bases at V and 2 bases at J, with 8 bases between. The CDR3 is 12 residues long. Filled out from reference TRBV29-1 and TRBJ2-5, the complete variable domain reads SAVISQKPSRDICQRGTSLTIQCQVDSQVTMMFWYRQQPGQSLTLIATANQGSEATYESGFVIDKFPISRPNLTFSTLTVSNMSPEDSSIYLCSVGGQQETQYFGPGTRLLVL.

CDR3: CASSLAGGVVGGYTF. The DNA for the CDR3 is TGTGCCAGCAGTTTAGCGGGGGGGGTGGTAGGCGGCTACACCTTC. V and J are TRBV12-3 or TRBV12-4 and TRBJ1-2, with D possibly TRBD1 on 5 matching bases. V lost 0 bases and J lost 8, with 16 bases in between. The CDR3 loop spans 15 amino acids.

CDR3 nucleotide sequence: TGTGCCACGGGACCGGGACTAGCCAGCAGATACGCGTATTTT. It encodes CATGPGLASRYAYF. The V gene is TRBV2, the J gene TRBJ2-3; TRBD2 agrees at 9 bases. The CDR3 runs to 14 residues. Trimming removed 10 bases from V and 14 bases from J; junction bases left unmatched: 19. Germline V gene data show CDR1 as SNHLY and CDR2 as FYNNEI.

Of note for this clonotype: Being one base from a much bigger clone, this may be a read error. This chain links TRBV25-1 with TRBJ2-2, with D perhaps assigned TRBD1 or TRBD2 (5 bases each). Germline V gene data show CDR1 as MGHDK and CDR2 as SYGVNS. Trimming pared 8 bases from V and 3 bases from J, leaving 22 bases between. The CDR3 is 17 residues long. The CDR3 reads CASLGRGTYRYTGELFF. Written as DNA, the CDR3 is TGTGCCAGCCTGGGTCGGGGCACCTACCGCTACACCGGGGAGCTGTTTTTT.

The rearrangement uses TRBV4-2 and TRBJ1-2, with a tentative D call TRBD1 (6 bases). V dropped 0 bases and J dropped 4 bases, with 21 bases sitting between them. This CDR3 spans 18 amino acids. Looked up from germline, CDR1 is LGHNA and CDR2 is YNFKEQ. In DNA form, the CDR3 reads TGTGCCAGCAGCCAAGAAGGTAGTACGGGGGGACAACGCTATGGCTACACCTTC. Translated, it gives CASSQEGSTGGQRYGYTF.

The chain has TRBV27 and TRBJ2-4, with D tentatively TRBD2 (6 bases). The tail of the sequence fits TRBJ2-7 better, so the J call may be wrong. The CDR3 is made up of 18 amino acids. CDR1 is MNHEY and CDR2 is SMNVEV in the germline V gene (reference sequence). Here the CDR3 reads CASSPKRVSRDLHYEQYF. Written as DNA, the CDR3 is TGTGCCAGCAGTCCGAAACGGGTGTCCAGGGACTTGCATTACGAGCAGTACTTC.

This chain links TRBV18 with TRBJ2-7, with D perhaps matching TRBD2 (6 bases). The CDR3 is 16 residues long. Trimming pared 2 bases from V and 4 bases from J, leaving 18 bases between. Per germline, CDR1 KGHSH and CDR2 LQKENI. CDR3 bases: TGTGCCAGCTCACCAAACGCCGGGACGGGAGTTTACGAGCAGTACTTC. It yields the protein CASSPNAGTGVYEQYF.

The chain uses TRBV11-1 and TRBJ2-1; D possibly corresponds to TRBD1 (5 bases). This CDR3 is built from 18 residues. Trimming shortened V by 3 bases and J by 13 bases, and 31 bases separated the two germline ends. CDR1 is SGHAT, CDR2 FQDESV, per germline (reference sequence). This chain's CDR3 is CASSFIGTDRPWGRAQFF. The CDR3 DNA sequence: TGTGCCAGCAGCTTTATTGGTACCGACAGACCCTGGGGCAGGGCCCAGTTCTTC. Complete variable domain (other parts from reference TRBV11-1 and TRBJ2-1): EAEVAQSPRYKITEKSQAVAFWCDPISGHATLYWYRQILGQGPELLVQFQDESVVDDSQLPKDRFSAERLKGVDSTLKIQPAELGDSAMYLCASSFIGTDRPWGRAQFFGPGTRLTVL.

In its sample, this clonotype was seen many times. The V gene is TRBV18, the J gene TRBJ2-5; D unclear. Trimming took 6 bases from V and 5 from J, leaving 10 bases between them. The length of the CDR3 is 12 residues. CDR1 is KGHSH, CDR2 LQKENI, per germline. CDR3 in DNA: TGTGCCAGCTCCCCGTTGGAGGAGACCCAGTACTTC. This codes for CASSPLEETQYF.

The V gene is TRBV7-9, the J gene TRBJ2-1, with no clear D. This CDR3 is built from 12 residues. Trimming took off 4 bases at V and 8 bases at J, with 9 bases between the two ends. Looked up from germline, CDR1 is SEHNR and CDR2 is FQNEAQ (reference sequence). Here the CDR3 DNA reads TGTGCCAGCAGCTCAAACAGCGATGAGCAGTTCTTC. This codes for CASSSNSDEQFF.

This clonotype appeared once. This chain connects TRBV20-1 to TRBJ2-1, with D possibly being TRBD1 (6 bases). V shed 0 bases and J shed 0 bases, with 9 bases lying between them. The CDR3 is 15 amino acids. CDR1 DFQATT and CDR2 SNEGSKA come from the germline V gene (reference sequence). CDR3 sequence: CSARDQGFSYNEQFF. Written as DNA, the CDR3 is TGCAGTGCTAGAGATCAGGGGTTCTCCTACAATGAGCAGTTCTTC.

This CDR3 is CASSRSPGGRQETQYF. As DNA, the CDR3 is TGTGCCAGCAGTCGAAGCCCGGGAGGGCGTCAGGAGACCCAGTACTTC. The chain has TRBV27 and TRBJ2-5; 8 bases map to TRBD2. The CDR3 totals 16 residues. CDR1 is MNHEY, CDR2 SMNVEV, per germline (reference sequence). J gave up 5 bases and V 5 bases, and 13 bases lay outside the gene matches.